The sequence of this T cell receptor (beta chain) was determined in a study of prognosis after radiotherapy for stage I lung cancer. Overall study context: The non-small cell lung cancer patients were all regarded as unsuitable for surgery on medical grounds.

Study findings and constraints: There were reportedly differences in TRBV and TRBJ gene usage between patients with and without metastases.

Details on this clonotype: The antigen is not known. Given a much more abundant clone one base away, this may be a read error.

TCR beta CDR3 was amplified from genomic DNA by two-round multiplex PCR. First-round PCR, the initial amplification, used primers specific to each TRBV and TRBJ gene. TCRdb redid the calling of the multiplex PCR reads with MiXCR, one entry per CDR3 protein. The sample lists tens of thousands of distinct CDR3 sequences, approximately 30% seen once, with about a tenth in the top ten. V gave up 2 bases and J gave up 1 base, with 10 bases separating them. This CDR3 spans 15 amino acids. Looked up from germline, CDR1 is KGHDR and CDR2 is SFDVKD. This receptor was obtained from a donor at least 50 years old with non-small cell lung cancer. The specimen comprised PBMCs, sampled before or after stereotactic body radiation therapy (not recorded which). The rearrangement links TRBV24-1 to TRBJ1-1; D unclear. CDR3 coding DNA: TGTGCCACCAGTGATTCTAGGGCAGGGAACACTGAAGCTTTCTTT. Protein: CATSDSRAGNTEAFF.